This T cell receptor beta chain was found in a study of T cells after yellow fever vaccination. Overall study: Preparation of the low-cell-number fractions used SMART-Seq v4 Ultra Low Input.

This clonotype was counted a few times. It was through 5'RACE template switching that TCR cDNA was made, with a universal primer site and UMIs added. TCRdb reprocessed the 5' RACE reads via MiXCR and lists one record per CDR3 protein. The repertoire has roughly 190,000 distinct CDR3 sequences, roughly 11% of them found once; the top ten carry just over 35%. V lost 2 bases, J lost 5 bases, and 20 bases lay in between. The CDR3 has 17 amino acids. CDR1 is SGHTA, CDR2 FQGNSA, per germline. This chain joins TRBV7-2 and TRBJ2-3; TRBD1 is a possible D gene (9 bases). The sample here was CD8+ T cells sorted from PBMCs, taken 15 days after the yellow fever booster vaccination. The source is a man in his late teens or twenties who received the YFV17D yellow fever vaccine. The CDR3 nucleotides read TGTGCCAGCAGCTTAACGGGGGGGACAGGGATTTTAGATACGCAGTATTTT. Translated: CASSLTGGTGILDTQYF.